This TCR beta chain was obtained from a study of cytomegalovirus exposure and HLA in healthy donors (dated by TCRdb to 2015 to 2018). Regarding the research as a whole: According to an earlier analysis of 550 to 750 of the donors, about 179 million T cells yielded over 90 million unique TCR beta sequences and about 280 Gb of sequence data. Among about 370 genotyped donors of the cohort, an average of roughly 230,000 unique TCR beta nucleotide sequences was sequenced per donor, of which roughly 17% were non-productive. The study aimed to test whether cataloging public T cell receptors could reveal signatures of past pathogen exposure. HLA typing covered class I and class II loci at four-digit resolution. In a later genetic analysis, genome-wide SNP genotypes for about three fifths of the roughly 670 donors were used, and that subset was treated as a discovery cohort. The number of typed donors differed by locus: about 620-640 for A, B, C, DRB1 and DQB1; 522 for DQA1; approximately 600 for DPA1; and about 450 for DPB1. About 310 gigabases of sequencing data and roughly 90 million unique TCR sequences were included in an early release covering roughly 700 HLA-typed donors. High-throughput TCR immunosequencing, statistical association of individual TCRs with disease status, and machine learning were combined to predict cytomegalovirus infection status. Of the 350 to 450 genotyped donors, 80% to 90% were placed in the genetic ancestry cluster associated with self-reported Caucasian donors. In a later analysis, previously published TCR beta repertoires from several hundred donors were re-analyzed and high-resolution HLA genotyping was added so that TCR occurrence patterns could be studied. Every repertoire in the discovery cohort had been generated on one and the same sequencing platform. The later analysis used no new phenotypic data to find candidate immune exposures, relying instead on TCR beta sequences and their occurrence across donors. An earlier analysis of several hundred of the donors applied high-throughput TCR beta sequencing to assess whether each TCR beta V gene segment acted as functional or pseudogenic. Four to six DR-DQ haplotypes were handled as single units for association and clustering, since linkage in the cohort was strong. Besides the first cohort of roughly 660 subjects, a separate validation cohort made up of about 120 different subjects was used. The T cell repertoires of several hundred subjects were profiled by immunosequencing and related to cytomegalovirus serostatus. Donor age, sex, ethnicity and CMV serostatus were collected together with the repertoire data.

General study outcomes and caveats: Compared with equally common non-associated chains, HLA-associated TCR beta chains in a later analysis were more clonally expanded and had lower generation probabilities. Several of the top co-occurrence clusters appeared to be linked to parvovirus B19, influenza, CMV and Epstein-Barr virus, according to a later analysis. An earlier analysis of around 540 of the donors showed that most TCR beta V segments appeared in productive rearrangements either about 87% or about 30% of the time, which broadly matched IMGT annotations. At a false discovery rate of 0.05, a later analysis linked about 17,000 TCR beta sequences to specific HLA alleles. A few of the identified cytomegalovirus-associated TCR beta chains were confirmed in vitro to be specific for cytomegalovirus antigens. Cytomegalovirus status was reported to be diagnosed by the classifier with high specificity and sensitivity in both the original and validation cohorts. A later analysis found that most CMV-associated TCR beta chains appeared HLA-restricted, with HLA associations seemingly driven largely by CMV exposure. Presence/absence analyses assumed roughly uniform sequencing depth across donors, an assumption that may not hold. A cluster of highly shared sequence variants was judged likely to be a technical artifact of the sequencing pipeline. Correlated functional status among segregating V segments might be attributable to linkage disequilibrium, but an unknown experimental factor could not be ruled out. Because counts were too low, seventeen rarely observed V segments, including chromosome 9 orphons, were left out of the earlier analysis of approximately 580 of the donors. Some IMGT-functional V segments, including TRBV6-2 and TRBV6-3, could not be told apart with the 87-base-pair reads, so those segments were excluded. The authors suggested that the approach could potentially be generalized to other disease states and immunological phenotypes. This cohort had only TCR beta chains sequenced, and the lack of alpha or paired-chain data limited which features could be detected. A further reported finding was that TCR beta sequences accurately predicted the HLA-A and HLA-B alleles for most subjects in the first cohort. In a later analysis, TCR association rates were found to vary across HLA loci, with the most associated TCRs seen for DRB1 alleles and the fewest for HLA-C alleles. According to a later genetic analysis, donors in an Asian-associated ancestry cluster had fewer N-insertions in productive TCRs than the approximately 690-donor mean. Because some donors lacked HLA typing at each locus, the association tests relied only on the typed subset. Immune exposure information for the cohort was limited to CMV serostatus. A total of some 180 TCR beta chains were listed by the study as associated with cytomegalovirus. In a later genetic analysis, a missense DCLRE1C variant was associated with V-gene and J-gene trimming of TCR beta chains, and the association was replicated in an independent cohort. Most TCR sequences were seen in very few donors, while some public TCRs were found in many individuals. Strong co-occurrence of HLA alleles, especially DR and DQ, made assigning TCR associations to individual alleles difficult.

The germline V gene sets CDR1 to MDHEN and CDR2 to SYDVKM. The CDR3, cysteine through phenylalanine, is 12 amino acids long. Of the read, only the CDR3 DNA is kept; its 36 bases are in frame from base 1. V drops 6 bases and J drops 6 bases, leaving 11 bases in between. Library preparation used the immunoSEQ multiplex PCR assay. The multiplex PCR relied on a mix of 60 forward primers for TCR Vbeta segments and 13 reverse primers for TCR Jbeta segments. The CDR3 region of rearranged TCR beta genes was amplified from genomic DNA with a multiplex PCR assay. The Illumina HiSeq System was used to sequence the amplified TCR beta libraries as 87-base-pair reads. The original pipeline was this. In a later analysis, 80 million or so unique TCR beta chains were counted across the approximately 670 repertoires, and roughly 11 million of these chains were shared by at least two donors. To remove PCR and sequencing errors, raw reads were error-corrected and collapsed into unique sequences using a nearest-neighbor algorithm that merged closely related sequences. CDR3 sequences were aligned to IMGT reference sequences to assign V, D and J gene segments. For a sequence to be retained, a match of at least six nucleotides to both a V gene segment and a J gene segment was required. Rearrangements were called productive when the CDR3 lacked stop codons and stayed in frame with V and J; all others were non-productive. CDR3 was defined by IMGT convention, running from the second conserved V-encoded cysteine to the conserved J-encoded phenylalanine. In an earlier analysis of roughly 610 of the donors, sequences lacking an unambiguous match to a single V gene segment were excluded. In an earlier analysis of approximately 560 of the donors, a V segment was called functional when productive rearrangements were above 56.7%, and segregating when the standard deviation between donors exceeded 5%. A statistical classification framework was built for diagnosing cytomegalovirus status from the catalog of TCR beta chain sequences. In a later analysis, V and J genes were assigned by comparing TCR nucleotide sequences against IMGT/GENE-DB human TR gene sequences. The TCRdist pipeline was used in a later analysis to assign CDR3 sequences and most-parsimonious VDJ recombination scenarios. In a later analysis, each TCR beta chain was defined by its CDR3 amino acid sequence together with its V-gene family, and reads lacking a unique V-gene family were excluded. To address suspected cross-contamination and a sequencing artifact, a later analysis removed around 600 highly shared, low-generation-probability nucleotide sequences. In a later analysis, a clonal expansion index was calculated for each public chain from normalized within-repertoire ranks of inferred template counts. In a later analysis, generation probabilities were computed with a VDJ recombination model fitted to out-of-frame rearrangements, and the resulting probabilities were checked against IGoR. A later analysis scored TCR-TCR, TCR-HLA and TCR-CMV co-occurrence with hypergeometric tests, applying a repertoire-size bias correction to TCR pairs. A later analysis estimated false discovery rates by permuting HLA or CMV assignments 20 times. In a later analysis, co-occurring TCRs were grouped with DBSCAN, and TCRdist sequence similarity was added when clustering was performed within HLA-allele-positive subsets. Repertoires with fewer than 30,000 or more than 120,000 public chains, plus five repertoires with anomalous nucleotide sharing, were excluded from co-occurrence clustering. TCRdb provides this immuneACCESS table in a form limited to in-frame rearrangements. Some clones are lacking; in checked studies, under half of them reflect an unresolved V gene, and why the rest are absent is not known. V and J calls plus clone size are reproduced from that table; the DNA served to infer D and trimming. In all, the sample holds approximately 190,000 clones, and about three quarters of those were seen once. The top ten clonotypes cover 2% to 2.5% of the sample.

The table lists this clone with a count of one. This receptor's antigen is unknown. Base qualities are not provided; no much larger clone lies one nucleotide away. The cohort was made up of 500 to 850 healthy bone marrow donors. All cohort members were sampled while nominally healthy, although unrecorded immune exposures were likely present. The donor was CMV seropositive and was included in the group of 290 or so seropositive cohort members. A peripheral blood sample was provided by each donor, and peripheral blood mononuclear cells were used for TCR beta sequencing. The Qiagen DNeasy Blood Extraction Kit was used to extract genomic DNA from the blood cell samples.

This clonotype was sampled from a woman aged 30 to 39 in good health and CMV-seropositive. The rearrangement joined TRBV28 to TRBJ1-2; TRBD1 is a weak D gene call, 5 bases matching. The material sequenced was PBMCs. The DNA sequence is TGTGCCAGCAGGGGGCAGGGCAATGGCTACACCTTC. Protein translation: CASRGQGNGYTF.